These 10 T cell receptor beta chains originate from one sample sequenced in a study of blood T cells in healthy people across ages. For the second PCR, which ran for roughly 7 to 11 cycles, a sample-barcoded 5' primer and a J-beta primer mix were used. TCRdb passed the 5' RACE reads through MiXCR, listing each CDR3 protein once. The table lists 1.5 million to 2 million distinct CDR3 sequences, around 36% of them singletons. The sample comprised blood. These receptors all come from a woman younger than 45 in good health.

The V call is TRBV12-3 or TRBV12-4, the J call TRBJ2-6, with 10 positions matching TRBD2. V gave up 2 bases and J gave up 0 bases; unmatched junction bases: 7. The CDR3 spans 19 residues. This CDR3 is CASSLRAGGISSGANVLTF. DNA for the CDR3: TGTGCCAGCAGTTTAAGAGCGGGGGGGATCAGCTCTGGGGCCAACGTCCTGACTTTC.

V is TRBV10-3 and J is TRBJ1-2, with no clear D. The CDR3 is made up of 14 amino acids. Germline CDR1 reads ENHRY; CDR2 reads SYGVKD. With 2 bases removed from V and 4 bases from J, the gap between germline ends came to 11 bases. CDR3 region: CAISENPSLYGYTF. The CDR3 coding sequence is TGTGCCATCAGTGAGAACCCGTCACTCTATGGCTACACCTTC.

This clonotype appeared a few times. The chain is built from TRBV30 and TRBJ2-1; 10 positions match TRBD2. CDR3 length: 14 amino acids. V lost 7 bases to trimming and J lost 8 bases; unmatched junction nucleotides: 11. CDR1 and CDR2 (germline): GTSNPN, SVGIG (reference sequence). CDR3 DNA: TGTGCCTCCCCCGGCGCAGCGGGAGGGTATGAGCAGTTCTTC. Translating it yields CASPGAAGGYEQFF.

The gene calls are TRBV27 and TRBJ2-3; 7 bases are shared with TRBD1. This CDR3 has 15 amino acids. Germline-derived CDR1 and CDR2 are MNHEY and SMNVEV (reference sequence). Germline trimming cut 5 bases from V and 5 bases from J; bases unmatched to any gene: 10. CDR3 sequence: CASSPLTGSQDTQYF. The CDR3 nucleotides are TGTGCCAGCAGTCCCCTGACAGGGTCGCAAGATACGCAGTATTTT.

This clonotype was picked up a small number of times. The CDR3 region has the DNA TGTGCCAGCAGTTTTGAACGGAGCTCCTATAATTCACCCCTCCACTTT. The encoded protein is CASSFERSSYNSPLHF. The V and J genes are TRBV27 and TRBJ1-6; D is ambiguous. Trimming took off 3 bases at V and 0 bases at J, with 9 bases between the two ends. Germline V gene data show CDR1 as MNHEY and CDR2 as SMNVEV (reference sequence). This CDR3 comprises 16 residues.

This chain joins TRBV2 and TRBJ2-1, with D maybe TRBD1 (6 bases). The CDR3 covers 13 residues. Germline V CDR1 and CDR2: SNHLY, FYNNEI. V shed 6 bases and J shed 8 bases, with 14 bases lying between them. CDR3 loop: CASRQRPGDEQFF. CDR3 DNA sequence: TGTGCCAGCAGACAGAGGCCAGGGGATGAGCAGTTCTTC.

CDR3 sequence: CASSLRDAYGGYEQYF. The CDR3 DNA is TGTGCCAGCAGCCTCAGGGACGCCTACGGAGGGTACGAGCAGTACTTC. This chain uses TRBV13 with TRBJ2-7, with D possibly matching TRBD2 (6 bases). The V gene's germline CDR1 is PRHDT and CDR2 FYEKMQ (reference sequence). The V end lost 5 bases, the J end lost 4 bases, and 21 bases lay between the germline ends. The CDR3 sequence is 16 residues long.

This clonotype has a handful of counts. The gene calls are TRBV20-1 and TRBJ2-7; the match to TRBD1 covers 9 bases. Germline CDR1 and CDR2: DFQATT and SNEGSKA (reference sequence). The CDR3 has 13 amino acids. V was clipped by 2 bases and J by 6 bases; unmatched bases: 5. Here the CDR3 reads CSARLTGGFEQYF. CDR3 DNA sequence: TGCAGTGCTAGACTGACAGGGGGGTTCGAGCAGTACTTC.

The table lists this clonotype with a few counts. This sequence joins TRBV13 and TRBJ1-2, with 7 bases lining up with TRBD1. Losses at the gene ends were 10 bases for V and 4 bases for J; bases not matched to a gene: 6. This CDR3 comprises 12 residues. The germline V gene has CDR1 PRHDT and CDR2 FYEKMQ (reference sequence). CDR3 in amino acids: CAIPGQIYGYTF. The CDR3 coding sequence is TGTGCCATACCGGGACAGATCTATGGCTACACCTTC.

The genes are TRBV20-1 and TRBJ2-1; D gene unclear. The germline CDR1 and CDR2 sequences are DFQATT and SNEGSKA (reference sequence). The germline V and J ends were trimmed by 6 bases and 0 bases, with 18 bases remaining between them. The CDR3 runs to 16 residues. The CDR3 coding sequence is TGCAGTGCCCGCCCGCTAATATTCGACTCCTACAATGAGCAGTTCTTC. Protein: CSARPLIFDSYNEQFF.